The 24 T cell receptor beta chains presented below share a single source sample, sequenced in a study of blood T cell repertoires in COVID-19. Repertoires were generated with immunoSEQ multiplex PCR, while TCRdb's copy carries only in-frame clones and drops some. Of under 250,000 clones in the sample, more than 75% are singletons; the top ten hold less than 8.5%. Sequencing input: peripheral blood. The source is a woman between 65 and 79 years old with active or convalescent COVID-19.

The J gene is TRBJ2-7, the V gene TRBV4-2; no definite D call. The germline V gene encodes CDR1 LGHNA and CDR2 YNFKEQ. The V end was cut by 2 bases, the J end by 9 bases, with 17 bases between. The CDR3 is 14 residues long. CDR3 sequence: CASSQSSLPVGQYF. CDR3 coding DNA: TGTGCCAGCAGCCAAAGTTCCCTCCCTGTCGGGCAGTACTTC.

This sequence joins TRBV5-1 and TRBJ1-5, with TRBD1 matching over 7 bases. In germline, CDR1 is SGHRS, CDR2 YFSETQ. J gave up 5 bases and V 4 bases, and 12 bases lay outside the gene matches. The CDR3 spans 16 residues. CDR3 sequence reads: CASSPHTGQPYQPQHF. The CDR3 coding sequence is TGCGCCAGCAGCCCCCATACGGGACAGCCGTATCAGCCCCAGCATTTT.

This chain joins TRBV19 and TRBJ1-2; possibly TRBD1 for D (5 bases). Germline CDR1 LNHDA, CDR2 SQIVND (reference sequence). The CDR3 totals 15 residues. The V and J ends lost 5 bases and 8 bases respectively, with 21 bases between them. The CDR3 DNA reads TGTGCCAGTAGTCCGGACGAAGGATTCGGGGGGGGCTACACCTTC. This gives the protein CASSPDEGFGGGYTF.

The V and J genes are TRBV7-2 and TRBJ1-6; 7 bases match TRBD1. V dropped 5 bases and J dropped 7; count of bases not matched to a gene: 5. The CDR3 loop spans 14 amino acids. Germline-derived CDR1 and CDR2 are SGHTA and FQGNSA. DNA for the CDR3: TGTGCCAGCAGCCCGGGACAGCCAAATTCACCCCTCCACTTT. Its protein is CASSPGQPNSPLHF. Full variable domain (rest looked up from reference TRBV7-2 and TRBJ1-6): GAGVSQSPSNKVTEKGKDVELRCDPISGHTALYWYRQSLGQGLEFLIYFQGNSAPDKSGLPSDRFSAERTGGSVSTLTIQRTQQEDSAVYLCASSPGQPNSPLHFGNGTRLTVT.

A single count supports this clone. The rearrangement links TRBV7-9 to TRBJ2-5; TRBD1 agrees at 11 bases. The CDR3 is 15 amino acids. The germline gives CDR1 SEHNR, CDR2 FQNEAQ (reference sequence). The ends lost 5 bases at V and 5 bases at J; junction bases unmatched: 7. CDR3 nucleotide sequence: TGTGCCAGCAGCCAGGACAGGGGGCGGGTGGAGACCCAGTACTTC. Its translation is CASSQDRGRVETQYF.

V and J are TRBV4-2 and TRBJ1-4, with TRBD1 identical over 9 bases. Unmatched junction bases numbered 13, after V lost 3 bases and J lost 8 bases. Germline-derived CDR1 and CDR2 are LGHNA and YNFKEQ. The CDR3 consists of 17 residues. This CDR3 is CASSQGNRGTGNEKLFF. Here the CDR3 DNA reads TGTGCCAGCAGCCAGGGAAACCGGGGGACAGGGAACGAAAAACTGTTTTTT.

This sequence joins TRBV9 and TRBJ2-3; tentative D call: TRBD2 (7 bases). Germline V gives CDR1 SGDLS, CDR2 YYNGEE. The CDR3 is 16 amino acids. With 0 bases removed from V and 6 bases from J, the gap between germline ends came to 17 bases. The CDR3 nucleotides read TGTGCCAGCAGCGTAGCTACAACAGGGAGGGGGGATACGCAGTATTTT. Protein sequence: CASSVATTGRGDTQYF.

The gene calls are TRBV5-1 and TRBJ1-6; 7 nucleotides agree with TRBD1. This CDR3 has 15 amino acids. The junction had 6 bases not matched to a gene; V was cut back by 2 bases and J by 7 bases. Looked up from germline, CDR1 is SGHRS and CDR2 is YFSETQ. CDR3 region: CASSLEGQPNSPLHF. CDR3 in DNA: TGCGCCAGCAGCTTAGAGGGACAGCCCAATTCACCCCTCCACTTT.

The rearrangement uses TRBV19 and TRBJ1-2, with D tentatively TRBD1 (5 bases). Trimming removed 5 bases from V and 0 bases from J, with 10 bases in between. The germline CDR1 and CDR2 sequences are LNHDA and SQIVND (reference sequence). The CDR3 is 14 amino acids. CDR3 protein: CASSFDRSNYGYTF. The CDR3 region has the DNA TGTGCCAGTAGTTTTGACAGATCTAACTATGGCTACACCTTC.

The sample holds many counts of this clone. The rearrangement links TRBV2 to TRBJ1-1, with TRBD1 as a possible D gene (5 bases). This CDR3 is 13 amino acids long. The germline V gene encodes CDR1 SNHLY and CDR2 FYNNEI. V was trimmed by 7 bases and J by 7 bases, leaving 16 bases between them. CDR3 region: CASTLGVTLEAFF. The CDR3 nucleotides read TGTGCCAGCACCCTAGGGGTTACCCTTGAAGCTTTCTTT.

V is TRBV6-5 and J is TRBJ1-5; 7 nucleotides line up with TRBD1. The CDR3 is made up of 14 amino acids. Losses at the gene ends were 5 bases for V and 5 bases for J; bases not matched to a gene: 6. CDR1 and CDR2 (germline): MNHEY, SVGAGI. The CDR3 sequence is CASSIQGRDQPQHF. The CDR3 DNA reads as TGTGCCAGCAGTATACAGGGGAGAGATCAGCCCCAGCATTTT.

This chain joins TRBV5-1 and TRBJ2-7; perhaps TRBD1 as D (6 bases). V was trimmed by 0 bases and J by 0 bases, leaving 10 bases between them. The V gene's germline CDR1 is SGHRS and CDR2 YFSETQ. The CDR3 totals 15 residues. CDR3 in DNA: TGCGCCAGCAGCTTGGGGACAGTGAACTCCTACGAGCAGTACTTC. This encodes CASSLGTVNSYEQYF.

This chain connects TRBV4-3 to TRBJ2-3; the match to TRBD2 covers 7 bases. Germline V gives CDR1 LGHNA, CDR2 YSLEER. The J segment lost 1 base and the V segment lost 8 bases, leaving 6 bases of the junction unmatched. CDR3 size: 14 residues. CDR3 region: CASSRGEGTDTQYF. CDR3 coding DNA: TGCGCCAGCTCTCGGGGGGAGGGCACAGATACGCAGTATTTT.

To note about this clone: One junction end does not reproduce the germline sequence, and a read error may be involved. The CDR3 nucleotides are TGTGTCAGCACCCCTCTTGACAGGGGAGGGATCGGCTACACCTTC. It yields the protein CVSTPLDRGGIGYTF. The chain joins TRBV27 to TRBJ1-2; 8 nucleotides match TRBD1. The CDR3 loop spans 15 amino acids. The germline V gene has CDR1 MNHEY and CDR2 SMNVEV (reference sequence).

The chain has TRBV2 and TRBJ1-2, with D possibly TRBD1 on 6 matching bases. The germline V gene encodes CDR1 SNHLY and CDR2 FYNNEI. The CDR3 sequence is 14 residues long. V was trimmed by 2 bases and J by 8 bases, leaving 15 bases between them. This CDR3 reads CASSEWTALEGYTF. The CDR3 DNA sequence: TGTGCCAGCAGTGAATGGACAGCATTGGAAGGCTACACCTTC.

The chain couples TRBV18 to TRBJ1-2; D is unresolved. V dropped 6 bases and J dropped 6 bases, with 14 bases sitting between them. CDR1 and CDR2 (germline): KGHSH, LQKENI. The CDR3 is 13 residues long. The CDR3, as DNA: TGTGCCAGCTCGCCATTAAGAGGGAATGGCTACACCTTC. Protein product: CASSPLRGNGYTF.

This rearrangement joins TRBV12-5 to TRBJ1-3; D gene unclear. V gave up 0 bases and J gave up 6 bases, with 15 bases separating them. Germline V gives CDR1 LGHNT, CDR2 FRNRAP. CDR3 length equals 16 residues. CDR3 bases: TGTGCTAGTGGTTTGGTACCCATGACAAGAGAAAACACCATATATTTT. Protein: CASGLVPMTRENTIYF.

The chain has TRBV9 and TRBJ2-1, with 8 bases aligning to TRBD2. The CDR3 runs 16 residues. CDR1 is SGDLS, CDR2 YYNGEE, per germline. The J segment lost 4 bases and the V segment lost 0 bases, leaving 6 bases of the junction unmatched. The CDR3 protein is CASSVVPAGEYNEQFF. DNA of the CDR3: TGTGCCAGCAGCGTAGTTCCAGCGGGGGAGTACAATGAGCAGTTCTTC.

The chain combines TRBV19 with TRBJ2-7; TRBD1 matches 8 bases. The CDR3 is 15 residues long. V lost 1 base to trimming and J lost 6 bases; unmatched junction nucleotides: 8. Germline lookup yields CDR1 LNHDA and CDR2 SQIVND (reference sequence). The CDR3 sequence: CASSIGTGPLGEQYF. The CDR3 DNA is TGTGCCAGTAGTATAGGGACAGGGCCCCTTGGCGAGCAGTACTTC.

The chain joins TRBV15 to TRBJ2-6; D is unclear. The CDR3 contains 15 residues. Germline V gene lookup returns CDR1 LNHNV and CDR2 YYDKDF (reference sequence). The V end lost 1 base, the J end lost 0 bases, and 4 bases lay between the germline ends. The CDR3 nucleotides are TGTGCCACCAGCAGAGCGTTCTCTGGGGCCAACGTCCTGACTTTC. Protein sequence: CATSRAFSGANVLTF.

The chain couples TRBV24-1 to TRBJ2-1; D remains ambiguous. Germline CDR1 reads KGHDR; CDR2 reads SFDVKD. CDR3 size: 14 residues. The germline V and J ends were trimmed by 4 bases and 12 bases, with 18 bases remaining between them. CDR3 nucleotides: TGTGCCACCAGTGACTCCCAAGTGTTCGGGTGGCAGTTCTTC. Protein product: CATSDSQVFGWQFF.

V is TRBV7-3 and J is TRBJ2-7; TRBD1 matches 7 bases. Germline CDR1 reads SGHTA; CDR2 reads FQGTGA. The CDR3 runs 14 residues. J gave up 7 bases and V 5 bases, and 11 bases lay outside the gene matches. The CDR3 loop is CASSPTGNYGEQYF. The CDR3 coding sequence is TGTGCCAGCAGCCCGACAGGGAACTACGGGGAGCAGTACTTC.

The chain uses TRBV19 and TRBJ2-3; D not resolved. Looked up from germline, CDR1 is LNHDA and CDR2 is SQIVND (reference sequence). V was trimmed by 6 bases and J by 7 bases, leaving 11 bases between them. This CDR3 is built from 12 residues. The CDR3 here is CASSQIANTQYF. For the CDR3, the DNA is TGTGCCAGTAGCCAGATCGCCAATACGCAGTATTTT.

The rearrangement uses TRBV5-3 and TRBJ2-2, with TRBD1 identical over 9 bases. TRBV5-3 is an ORF; its function is uncertain. The J segment lost 4 bases and the V segment lost 4 bases, leaving 11 bases of the junction unmatched. This CDR3 region has 17 residues. The CDR3 loop is CARSLRGQGVGTGELFF. CDR3 in DNA: TGTGCCAGAAGCCTTAGGGGACAGGGAGTTGGCACCGGGGAGCTGTTTTTT.